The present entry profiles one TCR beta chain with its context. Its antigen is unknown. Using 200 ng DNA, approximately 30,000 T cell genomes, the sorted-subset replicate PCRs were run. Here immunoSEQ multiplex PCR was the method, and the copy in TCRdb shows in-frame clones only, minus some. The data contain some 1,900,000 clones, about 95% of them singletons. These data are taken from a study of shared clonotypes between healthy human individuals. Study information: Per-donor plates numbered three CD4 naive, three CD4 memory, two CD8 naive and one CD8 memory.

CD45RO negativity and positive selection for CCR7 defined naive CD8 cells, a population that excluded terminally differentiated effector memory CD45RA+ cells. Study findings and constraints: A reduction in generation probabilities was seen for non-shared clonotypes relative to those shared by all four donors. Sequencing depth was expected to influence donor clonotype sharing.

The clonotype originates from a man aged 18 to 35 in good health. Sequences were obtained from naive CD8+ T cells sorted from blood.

The CDR3 DNA reads as TGTGCCAGCAGACCCCCCGACAGGGAACAGTATGGCTACACCTTC. Translation: CASRPPDREQYGYTF. J is TRBJ1-2 and V is TRBV7-9; 7 nucleotides match TRBD1. V lost 6 bases to trimming and J lost 5 bases; unmatched junction nucleotides: 12. The CDR3 spans 15 residues. Looked up from germline, CDR1 is SEHNR and CDR2 is FQNEAQ (reference sequence). The full variable domain, its missing parts supplied by reference TRBV7-9 and TRBJ1-2, is DTGVSQNPRHKITKRGQNVTFRCDPISEHNRLYWYRQTLGQGPEFLTYFQNEAQLEKSRLLSDRFSAERPKGSFSTLEIQRTEQGDSAMYLCASRPPDREQYGYTFGSGTRLTVV.